One sample yielded the 3 T cell receptor beta chains listed below, sequenced in a study of spatial heterogeneity in lung cancer. Study-level results: The number of expanded tumor alpha and beta chains correlated with mutation number.

As for time point: sample taken at primary tumor resection. No cognate antigen is known for these TCRs. One entry per CDR3 protein, called by TCRdb with MiXCR from the 5' RACE reads. Of fewer than 20,000 distinct CDR3 sequences listed, roughly 7% were seen once; the top ten hold around a fifth. This material consisted of lung tumor tissue, taken at surgery. These receptor sequences come from a female donor with early-stage non-small cell lung cancer.

This rearrangement joins TRBV27 to TRBJ1-4, with D perhaps matching TRBD1 (6 bases). With 6 bases removed from V and 0 bases from J, the gap between germline ends came to 17 bases. The V gene's germline CDR1 is MNHEY and CDR2 SMNVEV (reference sequence). The CDR3 contains 17 residues. The CDR3 loop reads CASSSRGGGATNEKLFF. The CDR3 DNA is TGTGCCAGCAGCTCAAGGGGGGGCGGTGCAACTAATGAAAAACTGTTTTTT.

This clonotype was seen a handful of times. The chain couples TRBV27 to TRBJ2-7, with TRBD1 matching 9 bases. Germline V gene sequence: CDR1 MNHEY, CDR2 SMNVEV (reference sequence). The CDR3 consists of 14 residues. The V gene end was trimmed by 11 bases and the J gene end by 3 bases; junction bases not matched to a gene: 11. The CDR3 sequence is CAGDYRGRVYEQYF. CDR3 DNA: TGTGCCGGAGATTACAGGGGGCGCGTCTACGAGCAGTACTTC.

This clonotype came up many times. The chain carries TRBV12-3 or TRBV12-4 and TRBJ1-1; possible D gene TRBD1, 6 bases. Trimming shortened V by 7 bases and J by 4 bases, and 16 bases separated the two germline ends. The CDR3 has 14 residues. The CDR3 region has the DNA TGTGCCAGCAACTCCTTAGGGGGGGGCACTGAAGCTTTCTTT. Protein product: CASNSLGGGTEAFF.